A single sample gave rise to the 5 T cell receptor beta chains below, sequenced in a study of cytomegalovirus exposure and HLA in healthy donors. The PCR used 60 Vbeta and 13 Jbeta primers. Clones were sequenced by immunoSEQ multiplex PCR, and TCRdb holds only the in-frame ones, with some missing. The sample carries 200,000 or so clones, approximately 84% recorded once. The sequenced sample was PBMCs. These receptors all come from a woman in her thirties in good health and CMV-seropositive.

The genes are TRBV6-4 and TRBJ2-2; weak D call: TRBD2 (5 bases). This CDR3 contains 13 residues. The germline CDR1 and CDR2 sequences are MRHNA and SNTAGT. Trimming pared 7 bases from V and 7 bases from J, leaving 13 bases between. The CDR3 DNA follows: TGTGCCAGCAAGGCCACTAGAATCGGGGAGCTGTTTTTT. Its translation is CASKATRIGELFF.

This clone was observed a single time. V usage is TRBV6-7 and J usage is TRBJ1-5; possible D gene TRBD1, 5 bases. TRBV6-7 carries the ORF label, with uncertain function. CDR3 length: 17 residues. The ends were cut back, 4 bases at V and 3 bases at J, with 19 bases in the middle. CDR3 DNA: TGTGCCAGCAGTTTCTGGCAGGGTGAAGGAAACAATCAGCCCCAGCATTTT. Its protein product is CASSFWQGEGNNQPQHF.

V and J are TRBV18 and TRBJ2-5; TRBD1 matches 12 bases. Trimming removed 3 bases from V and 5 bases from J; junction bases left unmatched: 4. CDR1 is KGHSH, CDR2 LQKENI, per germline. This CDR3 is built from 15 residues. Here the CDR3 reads CASSPRDRGRETQYF. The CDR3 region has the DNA TGTGCCAGCTCACCCCGGGACAGGGGGCGTGAGACCCAGTACTTC.

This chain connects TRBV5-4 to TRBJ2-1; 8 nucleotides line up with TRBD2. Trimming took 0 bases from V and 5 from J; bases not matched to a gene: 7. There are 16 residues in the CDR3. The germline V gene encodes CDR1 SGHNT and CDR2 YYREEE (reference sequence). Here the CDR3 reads CASSLATSGGNNEQFF. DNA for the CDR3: TGTGCCAGCAGCTTGGCCACTAGCGGCGGAAACAATGAGCAGTTCTTC.

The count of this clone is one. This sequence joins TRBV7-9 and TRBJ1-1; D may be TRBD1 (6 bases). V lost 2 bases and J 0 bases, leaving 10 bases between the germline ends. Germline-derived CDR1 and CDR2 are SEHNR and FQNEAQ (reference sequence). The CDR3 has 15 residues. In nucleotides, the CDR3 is TGTGCCAGCAGCTTACCGGCAGGGGTGAACACTGAAGCTTTCTTT. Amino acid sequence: CASSLPAGVNTEAFF.